Below are 13 T cell receptor beta chains sequenced from a single sample in a study of identical twins. TCRdb reanalysed the 5' RACE reads using MiXCR and keeps one entry per CDR3 protein. The table has around 1.7 million distinct CDR3 sequences, roughly 35% seen once. Sequenced: cord blood. The receptors come from a newborn girl in good health.

The genes are TRBV9 and TRBJ2-1; 9 nucleotides line up with TRBD2. The germline CDR1 and CDR2 sequences are SGDLS and YYNGEE. The CDR3 length is 18 residues. V gave up 0 bases and J gave up 4 bases; unmatched junction bases: 11. The CDR3 spells CASSVESPGTSIYNEQFF. The CDR3 bases are TGTGCCAGCAGCGTAGAATCCCCGGGGACTAGCATTTACAATGAGCAGTTCTTC.

This clonotype was counted a few times. This sequence joins TRBV2 and TRBJ2-7; 8 nucleotides agree with TRBD2. Germline assignment: CDR1 SNHLY and CDR2 FYNNEI. CDR3 length equals 14 residues. J was trimmed by 2 bases and V by 8 bases; bases with no gene match: 8. The CDR3 protein is CASEAGGRAYEQYF. CDR3 nucleotide sequence: TGTGCCAGCGAGGCGGGGGGTAGAGCCTACGAGCAGTACTTC.

The chain has TRBV28 and TRBJ1-1; possibly TRBD1 for D (5 bases). Trimming cost V 7 bases and J 6 bases, with 18 bases left between them. The CDR3 has 14 amino acids. CDR1 MDHEN and CDR2 SYDVKM come from the germline V gene. CDR3 bases: TGTGCCAGCACCCAGAAGAGGGGATACTCTGAAGCTTTCTTT. Protein product: CASTQKRGYSEAFF.

The V and J genes are TRBV7-2 and TRBJ2-3; D is perhaps TRBD1 or TRBD2 (5 bases each). Trimming cost V 3 bases and J 3 bases, with 16 bases left between them. CDR1 and CDR2 from the germline V gene are SGHTA and FQGNSA. The CDR3 loop spans 16 amino acids. CDR3 in DNA: TGTGCCAGCAGCTTCACACCCGGGGCCAGGACAGATACGCAGTATTTT. Translating gives CASSFTPGARTDTQYF.

This clonotype was observed many times. V gene TRBV29-1 combines with J gene TRBJ2-7, with D maybe TRBD1 (6 bases). The CDR3 spans 14 residues. Germline CDR1 is SQVTM and CDR2 is ANQGSEA. V dropped 6 bases and J dropped 1 base, with 16 bases sitting between them. The CDR3 sequence is CSVALRGYSYEQYF. Here the CDR3 DNA reads TGCAGCGTGGCCTTAAGGGGGTATTCCTACGAGCAGTACTTC.

The chain carries TRBV19 and TRBJ2-7; TRBD2 aligns across 7 bases. The CDR3 consists of 15 residues. CDR1 and CDR2 from the germline V gene are LNHDA and SQIVND (reference sequence). The trim removed 5 bases at V and 3 bases at J, leaving 10 bases unmatched. CDR3 sequence: CASSVAAGRDYEQYF. DNA of the CDR3: TGTGCCAGTAGTGTGGCAGCAGGGAGGGACTACGAGCAGTACTTC.

In nucleotides, the CDR3 is TGTGCCATCACCACGGGACTAGCGGACCCCACAGATACGCAGTATTTT. Protein: CAITTGLADPTDTQYF. The chain combines TRBV10-3 with TRBJ2-3; 11 bases align to TRBD2. Unmatched junction bases numbered 8, after V lost 7 bases and J lost 2 bases. CDR3 size: 16 residues. The V gene's germline CDR1 is ENHRY and CDR2 SYGVKD.

In this sample, this clonotype turned up a few times. The chain couples TRBV20-1 to TRBJ2-7; TRBD2 matches at 7 bases. This CDR3 spans 16 amino acids. V was pared by 2 bases and J by 1 base, with 11 bases of the junction left unmatched. Germline values: CDR1 DFQATT, CDR2 SNEGSKA (reference sequence). CDR3 residues: CSARPNVGLSSYEQYF. CDR3 nucleotides: TGCAGTGCTAGACCCAATGTGGGACTATCGTCCTACGAGCAGTACTTC.

The V gene is TRBV7-9, the J gene TRBJ1-4; 11 bases are shared with TRBD1. The CDR3 loop spans 16 amino acids. Trimming at V came to 4 bases and at J to 8 bases, leaving 9 bases not matched to a gene. Looked up from germline, CDR1 is SEHNR and CDR2 is FQNEAQ (reference sequence). For the CDR3, the DNA is TGTGCCAGCAGCTCTGTCAGGACAGGGGGCCCAGAAAAACTGTTTTTT. It encodes CASSSVRTGGPEKLFF.

This clonotype was detected a few times. The chain recombines TRBV5-1 with TRBJ2-3, with TRBD2 matching 8 bases. V shed 4 bases, J shed 0 bases, and the junction held 16 bases outside the gene matches. The CDR3 contains 19 residues. Germline CDR1 SGHRS, CDR2 YFSETQ. The CDR3 DNA sequence: TGCGCCAGCAGCAGCTGGCAGGGCGGGAGGCCCCCTAGCACAGATACGCAGTATTTT. It is translated as CASSSWQGGRPPSTDTQYF.

The chain recombines TRBV12-3 or TRBV12-4 with TRBJ1-2, with D unclear. The CDR3 is made up of 14 amino acids. The V gene lost 1 base and the J gene lost 4 bases, with 10 bases spanning the gap. The chain's CDR3 is CASSLVAGSYGYTF. CDR3 DNA sequence: TGTGCCAGCAGTTTAGTAGCCGGGTCCTATGGCTACACCTTC.

V and J are TRBV5-1 and TRBJ2-7, with 7 bases aligning to TRBD1. This CDR3 has 14 amino acids. V lost 0 bases to trimming and J lost 4 bases; unmatched junction nucleotides: 4. Per germline, CDR1 SGHRS and CDR2 YFSETQ. The CDR3 loop reads CASSLDPDRYEQYF. The CDR3 DNA sequence: TGCGCCAGCAGCTTGGATCCGGACAGGTACGAGCAGTACTTC.

The chain uses TRBV7-9 and TRBJ2-1; D not resolved. The V gene lost 5 bases and the J gene lost 3 bases, with 14 bases spanning the gap. The germline CDR1 and CDR2 sequences are SEHNR and FQNEAQ (reference sequence). The CDR3 runs 15 residues. CDR3 nucleotide sequence: TGTGCCAGCAGCCCGGGCAAGGGATACTACAATGAGCAGTTCTTC. Translation gives CASSPGKGYYNEQFF.